These T cell receptor beta chains were read from a single sample in a study of blood T cells in healthy people across ages. From the 5' RACE reads, TCRdb called clonotypes with MiXCR, one entry per CDR3 protein. The sample shows hundreds of thousands of distinct CDR3 sequences, approximately 22% of them seen only once. Sequences were obtained from blood. These receptor sequences come from a man in his 70s in good health. The CDR3 runs from the conserved cysteine through the conserved F or W. The D gene is left open where the match is weak. Where a row states a size, it is once, few, many or the class of an expanded clone; other rows omit it.

clone_size: few
j_call: TRBJ2-5
v_call: TRBV20-1
d_call: .
cdr3_aa: CSARHPLSGQETQYF
cdr3_nt: TGCAGTGCTAGGCATCCGCTCTCGGGGCAAGAGACCCAGTACTTC

clone_size: .
j_call: TRBJ2-3
v_call: TRBV28
d_call: .
cdr3_aa: CATNSPDTDTQYF
cdr3_nt: TGTGCCACCAACAGTCCCGACACAGATACGCAGTATTTT

clone_size: few
j_call: TRBJ2-1
v_call: TRBV7-2
d_call: TRBD1
cdr3_aa: CASRRQGGNEQFF
cdr3_nt: TGTGCCAGCAGACGACAGGGGGGGAATGAGCAGTTCTTC

clone_size: .
j_call: TRBJ1-2
v_call: TRBV20-1
d_call: TRBD1
cdr3_aa: CSARGDRGIGYAF
cdr3_nt: TGCAGTGCTAGAGGGGACAGGGGTATCGGCTACGCCTTC

clone_size: .
j_call: TRBJ1-3
v_call: TRBV12-3/TRBV12-4
d_call: .
cdr3_aa: CASSFAQTSSGNTIYF
cdr3_nt: TGTGCCAGCAGTTTCGCGCAGACCAGCTCTGGAAACACCATATATTTT

clone_size: .
j_call: TRBJ2-3
v_call: TRBV7-2
d_call: TRBD2
cdr3_aa: CASSLAPQRGPDQYF
cdr3_nt: TGTGCCAGCAGCTTAGCTCCCCAGCGGGGACCCGATCAGTATTTT

clone_size: few
j_call: TRBJ1-3
v_call: TRBV4-3
d_call: .
cdr3_aa: CASSRGGDSGNTIYF
cdr3_nt: TGCGCCAGCAGCCGCGGCGGCGACTCTGGAAACACCATATATTTT

clone_size: few
j_call: TRBJ1-5
v_call: TRBV27
d_call: TRBD1
cdr3_aa: CASSLGTGSVQPQHF
cdr3_nt: TGTGCCAGCAGTTTAGGGACAGGGTCTGTTCAGCCCCAGCATTTT

clone_size: .
j_call: TRBJ1-1
v_call: TRBV7-9
d_call: TRBD1
cdr3_aa: CARRQGAAPNTEAFF
cdr3_nt: TGTGCCAGGAGACAGGGGGCGGCCCCGAACACTGAAGCTTTCTTT

clone_size: .
j_call: TRBJ2-5
v_call: TRBV5-1
d_call: .
cdr3_aa: CASSSDWVQETQYF
cdr3_nt: TGCGCCAGCAGCTCCGACTGGGTTCAAGAGACCCAGTACTTC

clone_size: .
j_call: TRBJ1-6
v_call: TRBV14
d_call: .
cdr3_aa: CASSRGTHYPPLHF
cdr3_nt: TGTGCCAGCAGCCGGGGGACGCACTATCCCCCCCTCCACTTT

clone_size: few
j_call: TRBJ2-5
v_call: TRBV29-1
d_call: .
cdr3_aa: CSVKSNGFQETQYF
cdr3_nt: TGCAGCGTCAAGAGCAACGGATTCCAAGAGACCCAGTACTTC

clone_size: once
j_call: TRBJ1-3
v_call: TRBV10-3
d_call: .
cdr3_aa: CATRTGNSGNAIYF
cdr3_nt: TGTGCCACCAGGACGGGAAACTCTGGAAACGCCATATATTTT

clone_size: .
j_call: TRBJ2-1
v_call: TRBV7-9
d_call: TRBD1
cdr3_aa: CASSSQDRWQFF
cdr3_nt: TGTGCCAGCAGCTCCCAGGACAGGTGGCAGTTCTTC

clone_size: .
j_call: TRBJ1-6
v_call: TRBV3-1
d_call: .
cdr3_aa: CASSQDGRGRNNSPLHF
cdr3_nt: TGTGCCAGCAGCCAAGATGGGCGGGGTAGAAATAATTCACCCCTCCACTTT

clone_size: many
j_call: TRBJ2-1
v_call: TRBV2
d_call: TRBD1
cdr3_aa: CASLRDSPKNEQFF
cdr3_nt: TGTGCCAGCCTCCGGGACAGCCCAAAGAATGAGCAGTTCTTC

clone_size: .
j_call: TRBJ2-1
v_call: TRBV29-1
d_call: .
cdr3_aa: CSNPRGNEQFF
cdr3_nt: TGCAGCAATCCTAGGGGCAATGAGCAGTTCTTC

clone_size: .
j_call: TRBJ1-1
v_call: TRBV29-1
d_call: TRBD1
cdr3_aa: CSVADRGFRRTEAFF
cdr3_nt: TGCAGCGTTGCGGACAGGGGGTTTCGACGCACTGAAGCTTTCTTT

clone_size: .
j_call: TRBJ2-2
v_call: TRBV7-2
d_call: .
cdr3_aa: CASSSASVGELFF
cdr3_nt: TGTGCCAGCAGCTCCGCTAGCGTCGGGGAGCTGTTTTTT

clone_size: few
j_call: TRBJ2-5
v_call: TRBV24-1
d_call: TRBD1
cdr3_aa: CATSDSGAGGQETQYF
cdr3_nt: TGTGCCACCAGTGATTCGGGTGCAGGGGGCCAAGAGACCCAGTACTTC

clone_size: .
j_call: TRBJ1-1
v_call: TRBV12-3/TRBV12-4
d_call: TRBD1
cdr3_aa: CASTYRGRSTEAFF
cdr3_nt: TGTGCCAGCACCTACAGGGGGCGGAGCACTGAAGCTTTCTTT

clone_size: few
j_call: TRBJ2-1
v_call: TRBV5-1
d_call: TRBD2
cdr3_aa: CASSSVPGGLRNEQFF
cdr3_nt: TGCGCCAGCAGCTCGGTTCCGGGGGGACTAAGGAATGAGCAGTTCTTC

clone_size: .
j_call: TRBJ1-3
v_call: TRBV12-3/TRBV12-4
d_call: .
cdr3_aa: CASSVGANSGNTIYF
cdr3_nt: TGTGCCAGCAGCGTCGGGGCTAACTCTGGAAACACCATATATTTT

clone_size: many
j_call: TRBJ2-3
v_call: TRBV29-1
d_call: TRBD2
cdr3_aa: CSLIAGGRGDTQYF
cdr3_nt: TGCAGCTTAATAGCGGGAGGGCGGGGAGATACGCAGTATTTT

clone_size: few
j_call: TRBJ2-5
v_call: TRBV27
d_call: TRBD2
cdr3_aa: CASSPRQRGETQYF
cdr3_nt: TGTGCCAGCAGTCCACGACAGCGGGGCGAGACCCAGTACTTC

clone_size: .
j_call: TRBJ2-4
v_call: TRBV5-6
d_call: .
cdr3_aa: CASSLAELDLAKNIQYF
cdr3_nt: TGTGCCAGCAGCTTGGCTGAGTTGGACTTAGCCAAAAACATTCAGTACTTC

clone_size: .
j_call: TRBJ2-7
v_call: TRBV3-1
d_call: .
cdr3_aa: CASSQWDLPYEQYF
cdr3_nt: TGTGCCAGCAGCCAATGGGACTTGCCCTACGAGCAGTACTTC

clone_size: .
j_call: TRBJ1-2
v_call: TRBV7-9
d_call: .
cdr3_aa: CASSPKTWFYGYTF
cdr3_nt: TGTGCCAGCAGCCCGAAGACATGGTTCTATGGCTACACCTTC

clone_size: .
j_call: TRBJ1-6
v_call: TRBV7-2
d_call: TRBD1
cdr3_aa: CASILDRGAYNSPLHF
cdr3_nt: TGTGCCAGCATCCTGGACAGGGGCGCCTATAATTCACCCCTCCACTTT

clone_size: few
j_call: TRBJ1-1
v_call: TRBV5-1
d_call: TRBD1
cdr3_aa: CASSQGATTEAFF
cdr3_nt: TGCGCCAGCAGCCAGGGGGCGACCACTGAAGCTTTCTTT

clone_size: few
j_call: TRBJ2-4
v_call: TRBV28
d_call: TRBD1
cdr3_aa: CASKGQGAFRPKNIQYF
cdr3_nt: TGTGCCAGCAAGGGACAGGGGGCTTTCCGACCTAAAAACATTCAGTACTTC

clone_size: .
j_call: TRBJ2-1
v_call: TRBV7-2
d_call: .
cdr3_aa: CASSLSPRDVSYNEQFF
cdr3_nt: TGTGCCAGCAGCTTATCTCCGCGGGACGTCTCCTACAATGAGCAGTTCTTC

clone_size: .
j_call: TRBJ2-1
v_call: TRBV12-3/TRBV12-4
d_call: TRBD2
cdr3_aa: CASRPSGAYSSYNEQFF
cdr3_nt: TGTGCCAGCAGGCCTAGCGGGGCCTACAGCTCCTACAATGAGCAGTTCTTC

clone_size: .
j_call: TRBJ1-5
v_call: TRBV20-1
d_call: .
cdr3_aa: CSARIPLGLNQPQHF
cdr3_nt: TGCAGTGCTAGGATTCCCCTGGGGCTTAATCAGCCCCAGCATTTT

clone_size: .
j_call: TRBJ1-6
v_call: TRBV27
d_call: .
cdr3_aa: CASSQWGHHSPLHF
cdr3_nt: TGTGCCAGCAGTCAATGGGGTCATCATTCACCCCTCCACTTT

clone_size: many
j_call: TRBJ1-1
v_call: TRBV7-9
d_call: .
cdr3_aa: CASSPTPMGNTEAFF
cdr3_nt: TGTGCCAGCAGCCCCACACCCATGGGCAACACTGAAGCCTTCTTT

clone_size: many
j_call: TRBJ1-3
v_call: TRBV7-6
d_call: .
cdr3_aa: CASSPTGGGNTIYF
cdr3_nt: TGTGCCAGCAGCCCGACCGGGGGCGGCAACACCATATATTTT

clone_size: once
j_call: TRBJ2-3
v_call: TRBV20-1
d_call: .
cdr3_aa: CSARVGAGRTDTQYF
cdr3_nt: TGCAGTGCTCGAGTGGGGGCGGGAAGAACAGATACGCAGTATTTT

clone_size: many
j_call: TRBJ2-1
v_call: TRBV4-2
d_call: TRBD2
cdr3_aa: CASSQAVSGGASEQFF
cdr3_nt: TGTGCCAGCAGCCAAGCGGTTAGCGGGGGGGCTTCTGAGCAGTTCTTC

clone_size: few
j_call: TRBJ1-1
v_call: TRBV19
d_call: .
cdr3_aa: CASSTPGERLSEAFF
cdr3_nt: TGTGCCAGTAGTACCCCAGGGGAAAGGTTATCTGAAGCTTTCTTT

clone_size: .
j_call: TRBJ2-5
v_call: TRBV20-1
d_call: .
cdr3_aa: CSARDYWTGQETQYF
cdr3_nt: TGCAGTGCTAGAGACTACTGGACTGGCCAAGAGACCCAGTACTTC

clone_size: few
j_call: TRBJ2-6
v_call: TRBV7-3
d_call: .
cdr3_aa: CASSTPVEVSGANVLTF
cdr3_nt: TGTGCCAGCAGTACCCCGGTAGAAGTGTCTGGGGCCAACGTCCTGACTTTC

clone_size: .
j_call: TRBJ2-5
v_call: TRBV6-6
d_call: .
cdr3_aa: CASSLESVSGQYF
cdr3_nt: TGTGCCAGCAGTTTGGAGTCGGTTAGTGGGCAGTACTTC

clone_size: few
j_call: TRBJ2-7
v_call: TRBV25-1
d_call: .
cdr3_aa: CASSERFRGSEQYF
cdr3_nt: TGTGCCAGCAGTGAAAGGTTCCGGGGTTCCGAGCAGTACTTC

clone_size: many
j_call: TRBJ2-5
v_call: TRBV12-3/TRBV12-4
d_call: .
cdr3_aa: CASSFRDFETQYF
cdr3_nt: TGTGCCAGCAGTTTCCGAGACTTCGAGACCCAGTACTTC

clone_size: .
j_call: TRBJ2-4
v_call: TRBV12-3/TRBV12-4
d_call: TRBD1
cdr3_aa: CASSSDRVEYF
cdr3_nt: TGTGCCAGCAGCTCCGACAGGGTGGAGTACTTC

clone_size: many
j_call: TRBJ2-2
v_call: TRBV7-8
d_call: .
cdr3_aa: CASSAQSTGELFF
cdr3_nt: TGTGCCAGCAGCGCTCAGTCCACCGGGGAGCTGTTTTTT

clone_size: .
j_call: TRBJ2-7
v_call: TRBV3-1
d_call: TRBD2
cdr3_aa: CASSQAGGTYVQYF
cdr3_nt: TGTGCCAGCAGCCAAGCGGGAGGAACCTACGTGCAGTACTTC

clone_size: few
j_call: TRBJ1-1
v_call: TRBV29-1
d_call: .
cdr3_aa: CSVEDRVIGTEAFF
cdr3_nt: TGCAGCGTTGAAGATCGGGTCATAGGCACTGAAGCTTTCTTT

clone_size: few
j_call: TRBJ2-1
v_call: TRBV7-2
d_call: .
cdr3_aa: CASSSERFNEQFF
cdr3_nt: TGTGCCAGCAGCTCCGAGCGCTTTAATGAGCAGTTCTTC

clone_size: few
j_call: TRBJ2-7
v_call: TRBV7-2
d_call: .
cdr3_aa: CTSGPTERLIDEQYF
cdr3_nt: TGTACCAGCGGCCCAACAGAGAGACTTATAGACGAGCAGTACTTC